This TCR beta chain was captured in a study of T-cell reconstitution after alpha-beta-depleted transplantation in children (dated by TCRdb to about 2016). Study-wide context: Using TCR repertoire profiling, the study quantitatively followed how T-cell immune reconstitution unfolded in children after TCRalphabeta/CD19-depleted allogeneic hematopoietic cell transplantation.

At least ten counts were recorded for this clonotype. This clone's antigen is unknown. Per-base qualities were not stored, and no clone one base away is much larger. The treatment or condition label corresponds to: allogeneic hematopoietic cell transplantation with graft depleted of TCRalphabeta T cells and CD19 B cells. TCRalphabeta/CD19-depleted allogeneic hematopoietic cell grafts were given to the transplant recipients, all of whom were children. Summary of the overall study and its limitations: In some patients, the high TCRbeta diversity seen at day 60 was put down to recipient T cells and intrathymic progenitors that had survived conditioning. Over the following months the frequencies of hyperexpanded clones went down, and after one year T-cell counts and TCRbeta diversity were mostly credited to newly produced T cells. The apparently early recovery of alphabetaT-cell counts about two months after transplant reportedly depended on only several hundred rapidly expanded clones that came from non-depleted graft cells.

Reading the germline V gene gives CDR1 SQVTM and CDR2 ANQGSEA. From the cysteine up to the phenylalanine, the CDR3 has a length of 14 residues. CDR3 DNA is the only sequence kept; it has 42 bases, read in frame from the first base. The germline V and J ends show losses of 6 bases and 10 bases respectively, and no gene match explains 16 bases of the junction. Libraries came from PCR. Sequencing took place on an Illumina HiSeq 2500. To normalize quantification of the TCRbeta repertoire, the TCR libraries were built with molecular barcoding that relied on unique molecular identifiers. Starting from the raw public reads, TCRdb applied fastp trimming at Q25, assembled clones with MiXCR and retained in-frame beta chains. Rows are unified per CDR3 protein, each entry keeping the most common DNA and genes. The sample records around 300,000 distinct CDR3 sequences, roughly 8.2% of which are singletons. The ten biggest clones cover approximately 8.2% of the sample.

The rearrangement joined TRBV29-1 to TRBJ1-1; TRBD1 matches 8 bases in the middle. The source is a female patient aged 2-15 years who had a stem cell transplant for Fanconi anemia, so the T cells may come from the graft donor. This specimen was peripheral blood, taken 360 days after TCRalphabeta/CD19-depleted stem cell transplant. CDR3 sequence: CSVDRGQAGGGAFF. The nucleotides read TGCAGCGTAGATCGGGGACAGGCTGGGGGGGGAGCTTTCTTT.